These 14 T cell receptor beta chains were sequenced from one sample in a study of monozygotic twins with cystic fibrosis. The repertoire was sequenced with immunoSEQ multiplex PCR; TCRdb's copy has only in-frame clones and lacks some. The data contain about 32,000 clones, more than 85% of them singletons. The sample was blood. All receptors derive from a girl aged 2 to 9 with cystic fibrosis.

This rearrangement joins TRBV18 to TRBJ2-1, with 12 bases lining up with TRBD2. V was pared by 6 bases and J by 8 bases, with 8 bases of the junction left unmatched. The germline V gene encodes CDR1 KGHSH and CDR2 LQKENI. CDR3 length: 15 residues. The CDR3 DNA reads as TGTGCCAGCTCCCCAAGACTAGCGGGAGTGGATGAGCAGTTCTTC. Translated: CASSPRLAGVDEQFF.

The V gene is TRBV28, the J gene TRBJ2-7; 9 bases line up with TRBD1. The CDR3 has 14 amino acids. J was trimmed by 3 bases and V by 9 bases; bases with no gene match: 9. Germline lookup yields CDR1 MDHEN and CDR2 SYDVKM. CDR3 protein: CASSETGGYYEQYF. Written as DNA, the CDR3 is TGTGCCAGTAGTGAGACAGGGGGTTACTACGAGCAGTACTTC.

The DNA for the CDR3 is TGTGCCAGCAGCTTGGTAGGGGGGGATACGCAGTATTTT. Translated, it gives CASSLVGGDTQYF. The J gene is TRBJ2-3, the V gene TRBV5-4, with D perhaps given as TRBD1 or TRBD2 (6 bases each). This CDR3 is 13 amino acids long. V lost 0 bases and J lost 6, with 8 bases in between. The germline CDR1 and CDR2 sequences are SGHNT and YYREEE (reference sequence). The variable domain in full, completed from reference TRBV5-4 and TRBJ2-3, reads ETGVTQSPTHLIKTRGQQVTLRCSSQSGHNTVSWYQQALGQGPQFIFQYYREEENGRGNFPPRFSGLQFPNYSSELNVNALELDDSALYLCASSLVGGDTQYFGPGTRLTVL.

The chain employs TRBV30 and TRBJ2-7; D gene uncertain. The V end was cut by 2 bases, the J end by 2 bases, with 10 bases between. CDR1 is GTSNPN and CDR2 is SVGIG in the germline V gene (reference sequence). The CDR3 has 13 residues. CDR3 sequence (DNA): TGTGCCTGGAGTAGGGCCGGCCCCTACGAGCAGTACTTC. Its translation: CAWSRAGPYEQYF.

The chain links TRBV28 to TRBJ2-7; D possibly uses TRBD1 or TRBD2 (5 bases each). V lost 6 bases, J lost 7 bases, and 13 bases lay in between. Germline V lookup: CDR1 MDHEN, CDR2 SYDVKM. The CDR3 is 12 amino acids. CDR3 amino acids: CASRAGPGEQYF. In nucleotides, the CDR3 is TGTGCCAGCAGGGCAGGGCCGGGGGAGCAGTACTTC.

The rearrangement joins TRBV10-1 to TRBJ2-7; TRBD2 might be the D (5 bases). V was shortened by 4 bases and J by 4 bases, with 14 bases between the two germline ends. Germline V gene sequence: CDR1 WNHNN, CDR2 SYGVQD (reference sequence). The CDR3 is 14 amino acids. The CDR3 sequence: CASSGQRKIYEQYF. Written as DNA, the CDR3 is TGCGCCAGCAGTGGGCAGCGGAAGATTTACGAGCAGTACTTC.

V usage is TRBV30 and J usage is TRBJ2-2; D is ambiguous. The CDR3 contains 12 residues. The germline V gene has CDR1 GTSNPN and CDR2 SVGIG (reference sequence). V lost 3 bases to trimming and J lost 6 bases, with 8 bases between them. The DNA for the CDR3 is TGTGCCTGGAGACGGGTGGCCGGGGAGCTGTTTTTT. Protein sequence: CAWRRVAGELFF.

This clone came up once. This chain links TRBV13 with TRBJ1-1; D remains ambiguous. CDR1 is PRHDT and CDR2 is FYEKMQ in the germline V gene (reference sequence). The CDR3 consists of 11 residues. The V end was cut by 3 bases, the J end by 9 bases, with 8 bases between. CDR3 amino acids: CASSFLPQAFF. The CDR3 DNA reads as TGTGCCAGCAGCTTCCTTCCTCAAGCTTTCTTT.

The chain recombines TRBV27 with TRBJ2-7, with 8 bases that match TRBD2. Germline CDR1 and CDR2: MNHEY and SMNVEV (reference sequence). V gave up 3 bases and J gave up 6 bases; unmatched junction bases: 4. The CDR3 is 13 amino acids. The CDR3 DNA sequence: TGTGCCAGCAGTTTTCCCGGGAGGGGCGAGCAGTACTTC. It specifies CASSFPGRGEQYF.

The chain combines TRBV7-2 with TRBJ1-2, with D possibly matching TRBD1 (6 bases). The CDR3 runs 13 residues. Germline assignment: CDR1 SGHTA and CDR2 FQGNSA. V was clipped by 6 bases and J by 7 bases, with 15 bases between them. The CDR3 DNA is TGTGCCAGCAGACCCGGGGGGGCGGCTGGCTACACCTTC. It yields the protein CASRPGGAAGYTF.

The rearrangement links TRBV10-3 to TRBJ1-1; D gene unclear. V gave up 0 bases and J gave up 4 bases, with 3 bases separating them. This CDR3 contains 12 residues. Per the germline V gene, CDR1 is ENHRY and CDR2 is SYGVKD. The DNA of the CDR3 is TGTGCCATCAGTGAGTCGAGCACTGAAGCTTTCTTT. Its protein is CAISESSTEAFF.

This clone is a singleton in its sample. V is TRBV4-3 and J is TRBJ2-5, with D uncertain. The length of the CDR3 is 13 residues. Per germline, CDR1 LGHNA and CDR2 YSLEER. Trimming cost V 0 bases and J 5 bases, with 7 bases left between them. DNA of the CDR3: TGCGCCAGCAGCCAAGAAAGAAGGGAGACCCAGTACTTC. Residues: CASSQERRETQYF.

The DNA of the CDR3 is TGTGCCAGCAGTTACCCAATGGACAGTGAAAAACTGTTTTTT. Its translation: CASSYPMDSEKLFF. This chain uses TRBV6-6 with TRBJ1-4, with D maybe TRBD1 (6 bases). The CDR3 length is 14 residues. V was trimmed by 2 bases and J by 7 bases, leaving 11 bases between them. CDR1 MNHNY and CDR2 SVGAGI come from the germline V gene (reference sequence).

V usage is TRBV5-1 and J usage is TRBJ1-2; a possible D gene is TRBD1 (6 bases). Trimming shortened V by 4 bases and J by 4 bases, and 8 bases separated the two germline ends. Germline V gene sequence: CDR1 SGHRS, CDR2 YFSETQ. The CDR3 loop spans 12 amino acids. The CDR3 is CASSEQGYGYTF. CDR3 coding DNA: TGCGCCAGCAGCGAACAGGGCTATGGCTACACCTTC.